These 32 T cell receptor beta chains originate from one sample sequenced in a study of lymphopenia after photon versus proton radiotherapy. Sequencing was performed with immunoSEQ multiplex PCR; in TCRdb, only in-frame clones are kept and a portion is missing. The table records more than 25,000 clones, roughly four fifths of them present only once. The source material was peripheral blood, sampled from a patient treated with photon-based radiotherapy. All receptors come from a woman aged 45-59 years with pancreatic cancer.

This clone was recorded only once. The CDR3 loop reads CASSRHRSAQSRANVLTF. The CDR3 nucleotides read TGCGCCAGCAGTCGCCATAGAAGCGCACAAAGTCGGGCCAACGTCCTGACTTTC. V usage is TRBV10-1 and J usage is TRBJ2-6, with no clear D. The germline gives CDR1 WNHNN, CDR2 SYGVQD (reference sequence). Trimming removed 5 bases at V and 5 bases at J, with 22 bases between. This CDR3 contains 18 residues.

This clone is a singleton in its sample. V is TRBV2 and J is TRBJ2-7, with 10 bases that match TRBD2. From germline, CDR1 is SNHLY and CDR2 FYNNEI. V was pared by 11 bases and J by 7 bases, with 14 bases of the junction left unmatched. This CDR3 region has 14 residues. The CDR3 region is CAGQGASGSGEQYF. The DNA of the CDR3 is TGTGCCGGACAAGGGGCTAGCGGGAGTGGGGAGCAGTACTTC.

This clone appeared once. This chain connects TRBV7-2 to TRBJ2-7, with TRBD1 matching 8 bases. Trimming removed 1 base from V and 2 bases from J; junction bases left unmatched: 7. Germline V gene data show CDR1 as SGHTA and CDR2 as FQGNSA. This CDR3 has 16 amino acids. This chain's CDR3 is CASSLGGQGATYEQYF. CDR3 bases: TGTGCCAGCAGCTTAGGAGGCCAGGGGGCTACCTACGAGCAGTACTTC. Full variable domain (missing parts from reference TRBV7-2 and TRBJ2-7): GAGVSQSPSNKVTEKGKDVELRCDPISGHTALYWYRQSLGQGLEFLIYFQGNSAPDKSGLPSDRFSAERTGGSVSTLTIQRTQQEDSAVYLCASSLGGQGATYEQYFGPGTRLTVT.

This clone was counted between two and nine times. The chain employs TRBV7-6 and TRBJ2-1; 14 nucleotides match TRBD2. The J segment lost 12 bases and the V segment lost 5 bases, leaving 9 bases of the junction unmatched. The CDR3 sequence is 15 residues long. CDR1 is SGHVS and CDR2 is FNYEAQ in the germline V gene. The CDR3 protein is CASSGGTSGSGGQFF. CDR3 coding DNA: TGTGCCAGCAGCGGCGGGACTAGCGGGAGTGGGGGGCAGTTCTTC.

This sequence joins TRBV9 and TRBJ2-2; D uncertain. Trimming removed 4 bases from V and 3 bases from J, with 13 bases in between. Germline loops: CDR1 SGDLS, CDR2 YYNGEE. The CDR3 is 15 amino acids. For the CDR3, the DNA is TGTGCCAGCAGCCCACGGAGTGCGGACACCGGGGAGCTGTTTTTT. Translating gives CASSPRSADTGELFF.

The chain links TRBV18 to TRBJ1-1, with D possibly matching TRBD1 (6 bases). The CDR3 runs 15 residues. Trimming cost V 3 bases and J 4 bases, with 15 bases left between them. Per germline, CDR1 KGHSH and CDR2 LQKENI. The CDR3 DNA sequence: TGTGCCAGCTCACCGGCGAGGGGGGCGAGCACTGAAGCTTTCTTT. Its protein product is CASSPARGASTEAFF.

The chain has TRBV11-2 and TRBJ1-3; D remains ambiguous. Germline CDR1 reads SGHAT; CDR2 reads FQNNGV. The V end was cut by 0 bases, the J end by 0 bases, with 6 bases between. This CDR3 is built from 15 residues. In DNA, the CDR3 is TGTGCCAGCAGCTTAGAGGTCAGCTCTGGAAACACCATATATTTT. This codes for CASSLEVSSGNTIYF.

The chain carries TRBV7-9 and TRBJ2-5; tentative D call: TRBD1 (5 bases). CDR1 and CDR2 from the germline V gene are SEHNR and FQNEAQ (reference sequence). The CDR3 has 15 residues. Trimming shortened V by 5 bases and J by 0 bases, and 13 bases separated the two germline ends. CDR3 nucleotide sequence: TGTGCCAGCAGCCCTAGGGGCGGCAACCAAGAGACCCAGTACTTC. Encoded protein: CASSPRGGNQETQYF.

The V gene is TRBV29-1, the J gene TRBJ2-7; 7 positions match TRBD2. Germline V gene lookup returns CDR1 SQVTM and CDR2 ANQGSEA. The ends lost 5 bases at V and 0 bases at J; junction bases unmatched: 4. The CDR3 totals 13 residues. The CDR3 sequence is CSVTSDPSYEQYF. CDR3 sequence (DNA): TGCAGCGTTACTAGCGACCCCTCCTACGAGCAGTACTTC.

The V and J genes are TRBV6-4 and TRBJ2-1; 11 positions match TRBD1. The CDR3 runs 14 residues. CDR1 is MRHNA and CDR2 is SNTAGT in the germline V gene. J lost 8 bases, V lost 6 bases, and 6 bases had no gene match. CDR3 nucleotide sequence: TGTGCCAGCAGCCCTGGACAGGGGGCTGATGAGCAGTTCTTC. This gives the protein CASSPGQGADEQFF.

CDR3 region: CASSQDISGGGETQYF. In nucleotides, the CDR3 is TGCGCCAGCAGCCAAGATATTAGCGGGGGGGGAGAGACCCAGTACTTC. The chain links TRBV4-1 to TRBJ2-5, with 11 bases fitting TRBD2. J was trimmed by 4 bases and V by 0 bases; bases with no gene match: 4. The CDR3 loop spans 16 amino acids. Germline assignment: CDR1 MGHRA and CDR2 YSYEKL.

The chain is built from TRBV28 and TRBJ1-6; 7 nucleotides agree with TRBD1. Germline CDR1 and CDR2: MDHEN and SYDVKM. This CDR3 comprises 16 residues. The V and J ends lost 8 bases and 5 bases, in that order; junction bases with no gene match: 12. CDR3 nucleotide sequence: TGTGCCAGCCACCGCGGGACAGTAAAAGATAATTCACCCCTCCACTTT. Translating it yields CASHRGTVKDNSPLHF.

V gene TRBV28 combines with J gene TRBJ1-1; TRBD1 is a possible D gene (5 bases). The CDR3 totals 15 residues. The V end was cut by 7 bases, the J end by 10 bases, with 25 bases between. CDR1 is MDHEN and CDR2 is SYDVKM in the germline V gene. CDR3 sequence (DNA): TGTGCCAGCAACCGACTGGGGGAGTCGGCGGCTGGAGCTTTCTTT. The encoded protein is CASNRLGESAAGAFF.

The chain combines TRBV2 with TRBJ1-4, with D tentatively TRBD1 (6 bases). Germline lookup yields CDR1 SNHLY and CDR2 FYNNEI. The CDR3 consists of 15 residues. Trimming pared 3 bases from V and 2 bases from J, leaving 10 bases between. The CDR3 sequence is CASSDEQGTNEKLFF. DNA for the CDR3: TGTGCCAGCAGTGATGAACAGGGCACTAATGAAAAACTGTTTTTT.

The chain links TRBV18 to TRBJ2-6, with a weak D call TRBD1 (6 bases). Germline V gene sequence: CDR1 KGHSH, CDR2 LQKENI. CDR3 size: 15 residues. V lost 3 bases, J lost 4 bases, and 10 bases lay in between. CDR3 sequence: CASSPTGSGANVLTF. In nucleotides, the CDR3 is TGTGCCAGCTCACCGACAGGTTCGGGGGCCAACGTCCTGACTTTC.

V and J are TRBV7-2 and TRBJ2-2; D tentatively fits TRBD1 or TRBD2 (5 bases each). CDR3 size: 14 residues. Deletions cut 6 bases from V and 5 bases from J, with 13 bases between. Germline V lookup: CDR1 SGHTA, CDR2 FQGNSA. DNA for the CDR3: TGTGCCAGCAGTCGGGACCCCTCGACCGGGGAGCTGTTTTTT. This sequence encodes CASSRDPSTGELFF.

The V gene is TRBV7-8, the J gene TRBJ1-5; unclear D gene. This CDR3 is built from 15 residues. V was cut by 5 bases and J by 0 bases, with 11 bases left in between. The V gene's germline CDR1 is SGHVS and CDR2 FQNEAQ. CDR3 coding DNA: TGTGCCAGCAGCCTAACGATGGATAGCAATCAGCCCCAGCATTTT. Its protein is CASSLTMDSNQPQHF. Drawing the rest from reference TRBV7-8 and TRBJ1-5, the complete variable domain is GAGVSQSPRYKVAKRGQDVALRCDPISGHVSLFWYQQALGQGPEFLTYFQNEAQLDKSGLPSDRFFAERPEGSVSTLKIQRTQQEDSAVYLCASSLTMDSNQPQHFGDGTRLSIL.

The rearrangement joins TRBV10-3 to TRBJ1-2; D unresolved. V was trimmed by 0 bases and J by 6 bases, leaving 8 bases between them. Germline CDR1 is ENHRY and CDR2 is SYGVKD. The CDR3 runs to 13 residues. The CDR3 protein is CAISESPKDGYTF. As DNA, the CDR3 is TGTGCCATCAGTGAGTCTCCGAAGGATGGCTACACCTTC.

The V and J genes are TRBV13 and TRBJ2-7, with 9 nucleotides matching TRBD2. CDR1 and CDR2 from the germline V gene are PRHDT and FYEKMQ (reference sequence). The CDR3 totals 15 residues. Trimming at V came to 0 bases and at J to 4 bases, leaving 4 bases not matched to a gene. The CDR3 loop is CASSLGPAGGYEQYF. The CDR3 nucleotides read TGTGCCAGCAGCTTAGGGCCCGCGGGGGGGTACGAGCAGTACTTC.

By its share, this clone is medium-sized. The J gene is TRBJ1-1, the V gene TRBV5-8, with TRBD1 matching 7 bases. J lost 1 base, V lost 4 bases, and 7 bases had no gene match. Per the germline V gene, CDR1 is SGHTS and CDR2 is YDEGEE. The CDR3 has 15 residues. CDR3 nucleotides: TGTGCCAGCAGCGGATTCCGGGACAGGAACACTGAAGCTTTCTTT. This sequence encodes CASSGFRDRNTEAFF.

The V call is TRBV6-1, the J call TRBJ2-7; 9 nucleotides match TRBD1. CDR3 size: 15 residues. The germline gives CDR1 MNHNS, CDR2 SASEGT. Trimming removed 7 bases from V and 2 bases from J; junction bases left unmatched: 9. CDR3 nucleotide sequence: TGTGCCAGCACTCCTCTGACAGGGGGTACCTACGAGCAGTACTTC. Protein product: CASTPLTGGTYEQYF.

The rearrangement uses TRBV6-5 and TRBJ2-5; D is undetermined. Trimming removed 5 bases from V and 5 bases from J, with 12 bases in between. The CDR3 is 13 amino acids. Germline values: CDR1 MNHEY, CDR2 SVGAGI. CDR3 sequence: CASSMDHRETQYF. The CDR3, as DNA: TGTGCCAGCAGTATGGACCATAGGGAGACCCAGTACTTC.

The genes are TRBV6-5 and TRBJ2-7; D possibly matches TRBD1 or TRBD2 (5 bases each). Germline V gives CDR1 MNHEY, CDR2 SVGAGI. Trimming shortened V by 6 bases and J by 4 bases, and 16 bases separated the two germline ends. This CDR3 has 14 residues. Written as DNA, the CDR3 is TGTGCCAGCAGCTTAACCGGGACCTTGTACGAGCAGTACTTC. It codes for CASSLTGTLYEQYF.

The rearrangement links TRBV28 to TRBJ2-7, with 7 bases matching TRBD1. Germline CDR1 and CDR2: MDHEN and SYDVKM. The CDR3 is 15 residues long. The V segment lost 2 bases and the J segment 4 bases; nucleotides outside the gene matches: 8. CDR3 DNA sequence: TGTGCCAGCAGTTTACTATCGGGACAGCGATACGAGCAGTACTTC. It specifies CASSLLSGQRYEQYF.

This clone turned up a few times. The V gene is TRBV4-1, the J gene TRBJ2-1; 11 nucleotides line up with TRBD2. Germline V CDR1 and CDR2: MGHRA, YSYEKL. V gave up 6 bases and J gave up 1 base; unmatched junction bases: 2. The CDR3 loop spans 15 amino acids. For the CDR3, the DNA is TGCGCCAGCAGTCCTAGCGGGAGGTCCTACAATGAGCAGTTCTTC. Residues: CASSPSGRSYNEQFF.

This rearrangement joins TRBV5-1 to TRBJ2-7, with 10 nucleotides matching TRBD1. The CDR3 has 18 amino acids. V lost 1 base and J lost 3; bases outside the gene matches: 13. Germline V gives CDR1 SGHRS, CDR2 YFSETQ. The CDR3 DNA sequence: TGCGCCAGCAGCTTGTTTGTCCTCGGGGACAGGGGACTCTACGAGCAGTACTTC. Translated, it gives CASSLFVLGDRGLYEQYF.

This sequence joins TRBV7-2 and TRBJ2-7; D is perhaps TRBD1 (6 bases). Trimming shortened V by 1 base and J by 3 bases, and 13 bases separated the two germline ends. The CDR3 length is 15 residues. Germline V gives CDR1 SGHTA, CDR2 FQGNSA. Here the CDR3 reads CASSLGGAGDYEQYF. The CDR3 DNA sequence: TGTGCCAGCAGCTTAGGAGGGGCAGGGGACTACGAGCAGTACTTC.

V and J are TRBV6-5 and TRBJ1-2, with a possible D match to TRBD1 (5 bases). The CDR3 contains 13 residues. Germline values: CDR1 MNHEY, CDR2 SVGAGI. Deletions cut 2 bases from V and 6 bases from J, with 10 bases between. CDR3 amino acids: CASSYRTTDGYTF. Here the CDR3 DNA reads TGTGCCAGCAGTTACAGGACAACAGATGGCTACACCTTC.

The chain combines TRBV27 with TRBJ2-7; D possibly matches TRBD1 or TRBD2 (7 bases each). The germline CDR1 and CDR2 sequences are MNHEY and SMNVEV (reference sequence). The CDR3 contains 15 residues. V lost 1 base to trimming and J lost 3 bases, with 13 bases between them. The CDR3 region has the DNA TGTGCCAGCAGTTTATGGTCCAGGGGGGGCTACGAGCAGTACTTC. Amino acids: CASSLWSRGGYEQYF.

The chain couples TRBV6-6 to TRBJ2-5, with TRBD1 as a possible D gene (6 bases). The DNA end favors TRBJ2-7, so the J call may be wrong. This CDR3 region has 12 residues. Germline assignment: CDR1 MNHNY and CDR2 SVGAGI (reference sequence). The CDR3 loop is CASSLQGYEQYF. For the CDR3, the DNA is TGTGCCAGCAGTTTGCAGGGGTACGAGCAGTACTTC.

This chain uses TRBV19 with TRBJ2-1, with TRBD2 matching 7 bases. The V and J ends lost 5 bases and 4 bases, in that order; junction bases with no gene match: 5. Germline CDR1 and CDR2: LNHDA and SQIVND (reference sequence). The CDR3 has 14 amino acids. Here the CDR3 DNA reads TGTGCCAGTAGTTTAGCGGGCGGGTACAATGAGCAGTTCTTC. This gives the protein CASSLAGGYNEQFF.

The chain combines TRBV30 with TRBJ2-7; 11 bases map to TRBD1. Germline CDR1 reads GTSNPN; CDR2 reads SVGIG (reference sequence). The CDR3 is made up of 15 amino acids. The V and J ends lost 4 bases and 3 bases, in that order; junction bases with no gene match: 8. The CDR3, as DNA: TGTGCCTGGACGGACAGGGGGCGCTTGGGCTACGAGCAGTACTTC. Encoded protein: CAWTDRGRLGYEQYF.